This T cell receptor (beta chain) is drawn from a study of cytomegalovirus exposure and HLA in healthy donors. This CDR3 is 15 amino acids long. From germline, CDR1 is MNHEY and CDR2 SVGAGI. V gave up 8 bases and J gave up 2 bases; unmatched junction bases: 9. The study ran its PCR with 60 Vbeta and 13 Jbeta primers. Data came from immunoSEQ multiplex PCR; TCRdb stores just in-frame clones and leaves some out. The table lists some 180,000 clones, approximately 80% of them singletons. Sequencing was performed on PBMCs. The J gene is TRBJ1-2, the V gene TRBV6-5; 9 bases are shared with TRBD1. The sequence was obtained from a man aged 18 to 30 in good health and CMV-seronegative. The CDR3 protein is CASSLTGGANYGYTF. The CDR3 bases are TGTGCCAGCTCGCTAACAGGGGGCGCGAACTATGGCTACACCTTC.